This T cell receptor beta chain was sequenced during a study of Graves' ophthalmopathy and Graves' hyperthyroidism. Study results and caveats: Most expanded clonotypes from thyroid (those above 0.001 frequency) were also found in blood.

Ophthalmopathy was moderately-to-severely active, CAS at least 3, NOSPECS at least 4, lasting under 3 months. Diagnosis was based on clinical symptoms, serum thyroxine, TRAb, thyroid ultrasound and orbital computed tomography. Fresh peripheral blood, 8.5 to 10 ml, was the PBMC source. In its sample, this clonotype was seen many times. The antigen is undetermined. The TCR beta CDR3 regions underwent amplification from RNA transcripts. The first-round RT-PCR employed HTBI primers together with the Qiagen OneStep RT-PCR kit. A multiplex PCR was then performed as the second round. TCRdb independently ran MiXCR on the multiplex PCR reads; one entry per CDR3 protein. The sample lists 300,000 to 400,000 distinct CDR3 sequences, about 17% seen once, with about 12% in the top ten. CDR1 SGHVS and CDR2 FQNEAQ come from the germline V gene. The CDR3 is 15 residues long. The V end lost 6 bases, the J end lost 5 bases, and 14 bases lay between the germline ends.

The chain has TRBV7-8 and TRBJ1-6, with D maybe TRBD1 (6 bases). The specimen sequenced was peripheral blood. This TCR derives from an adult man with Graves' ophthalmopathy. DNA for the CDR3: TGTGCCAGCAGGCCCGGGACACTTAATAATTCACCCCTCCACTTT. Translated, it gives CASRPGTLNNSPLHF.